This TCR beta chain was obtained from a study of blood T cells in healthy people across ages. Sample-barcoded 5' priming and a J-beta primer mix drove a second PCR of roughly 7 to 11 cycles. TCRdb reanalysed the 5' RACE reads using MiXCR and keeps one entry per CDR3 protein. The sample lists 1.5 million to 1.9 million distinct CDR3 sequences, approximately 39% seen once, with about 3.8% in the top ten. V dropped 5 bases and J dropped 2 bases, with 12 bases sitting between them. CDR3 length equals 14 residues. Germline CDR1 and CDR2: MNHEY and SVGEGT. The V call is TRBV6-2 or TRBV6-3, the J call TRBJ2-5, with D maybe TRBD2 (6 bases). The sequenced sample was blood. The receptor's source is a woman aged 18-35 years in good health. The CDR3 sequence: CASSKDYRQETQYF. The CDR3 bases are TGTGCCAGCAGTAAGGACTATCGGCAAGAGACCCAGTACTTC.